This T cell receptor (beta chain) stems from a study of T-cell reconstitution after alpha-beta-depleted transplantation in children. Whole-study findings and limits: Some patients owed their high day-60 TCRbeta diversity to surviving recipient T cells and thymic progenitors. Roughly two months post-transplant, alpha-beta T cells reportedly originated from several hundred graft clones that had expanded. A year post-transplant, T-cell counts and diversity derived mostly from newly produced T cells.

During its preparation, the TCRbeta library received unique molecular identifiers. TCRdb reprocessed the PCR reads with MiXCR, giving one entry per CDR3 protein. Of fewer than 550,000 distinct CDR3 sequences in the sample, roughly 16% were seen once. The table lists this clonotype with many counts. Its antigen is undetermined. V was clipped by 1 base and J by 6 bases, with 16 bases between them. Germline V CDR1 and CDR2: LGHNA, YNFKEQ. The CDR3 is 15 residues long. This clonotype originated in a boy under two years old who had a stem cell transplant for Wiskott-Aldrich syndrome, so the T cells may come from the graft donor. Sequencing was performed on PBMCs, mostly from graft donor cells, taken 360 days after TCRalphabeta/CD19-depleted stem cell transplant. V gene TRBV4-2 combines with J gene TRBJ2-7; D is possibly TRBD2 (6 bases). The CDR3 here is CASSQVMRRVSEQYF. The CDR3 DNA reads TGTGCCAGCAGCCAAGTCATGAGGAGGGTGAGCGAGCAGTACTTC.